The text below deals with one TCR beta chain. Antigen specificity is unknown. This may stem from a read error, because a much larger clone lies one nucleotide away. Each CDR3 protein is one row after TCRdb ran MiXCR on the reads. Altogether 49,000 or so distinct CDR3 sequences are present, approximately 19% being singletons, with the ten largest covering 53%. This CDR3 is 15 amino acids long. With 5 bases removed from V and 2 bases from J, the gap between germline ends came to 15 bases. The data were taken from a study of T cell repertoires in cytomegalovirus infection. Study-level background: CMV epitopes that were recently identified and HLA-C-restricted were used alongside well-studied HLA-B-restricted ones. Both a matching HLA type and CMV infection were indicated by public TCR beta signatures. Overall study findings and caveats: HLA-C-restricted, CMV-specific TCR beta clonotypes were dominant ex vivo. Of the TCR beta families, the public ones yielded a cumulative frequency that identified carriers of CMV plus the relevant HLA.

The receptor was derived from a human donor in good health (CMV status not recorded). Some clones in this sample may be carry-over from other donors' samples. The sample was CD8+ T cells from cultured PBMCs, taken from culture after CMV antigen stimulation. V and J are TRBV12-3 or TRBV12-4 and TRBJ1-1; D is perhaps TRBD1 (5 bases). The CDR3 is CASSARDRVNTEAFF. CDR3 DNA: TGTGCCAGCAGTGCCCGGGACCGGGTTAACACTGAAGCTTTCTTT.